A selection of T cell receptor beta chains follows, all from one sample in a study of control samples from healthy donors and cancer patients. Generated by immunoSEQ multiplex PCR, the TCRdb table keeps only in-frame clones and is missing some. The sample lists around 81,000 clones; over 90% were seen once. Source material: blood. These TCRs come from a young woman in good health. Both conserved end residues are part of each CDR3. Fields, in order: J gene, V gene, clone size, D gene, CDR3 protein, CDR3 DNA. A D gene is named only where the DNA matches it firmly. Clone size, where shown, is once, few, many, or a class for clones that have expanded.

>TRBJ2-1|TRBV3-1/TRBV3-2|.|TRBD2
CASSQGGTSGRIEQFF
TGTGCCAGCAGCCAAGGTGGGACTAGCGGGAGGATTGAGCAGTTCTTC
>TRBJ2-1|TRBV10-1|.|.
CASSGNSAEQFF
TGCGCCAGCAGTGGCAATAGCGCTGAGCAGTTCTTC
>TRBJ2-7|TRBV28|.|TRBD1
CASSPPGQPTYEQYF
TGTGCCAGCAGTCCACCGGGACAGCCTACCTACGAGCAGTACTTC
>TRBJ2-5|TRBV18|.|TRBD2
CASSGTSGRETQYF
TGTGCCAGCTCCGGGACTAGCGGGAGAGAGACCCAGTACTTC
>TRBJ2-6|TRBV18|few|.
CASSMVISGANVLTF
TGTGCCAGCTCGATGGTAATCTCTGGGGCCAACGTCCTGACTTTC
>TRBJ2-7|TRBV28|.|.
CASSPDGYEQYF
TGTGCCAGCAGTCCGGACGGCTACGAGCAGTACTTC
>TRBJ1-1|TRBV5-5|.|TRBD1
CASSLVAGGNTEAFF
TGTGCCAGCAGCTTGGTGGCAGGGGGGAACACTGAAGCTTTCTTT
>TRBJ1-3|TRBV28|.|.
CASSLSRAGNTIYF
TGTGCCAGCAGTTTGTCCAGGGCTGGAAACACCATATATTTT
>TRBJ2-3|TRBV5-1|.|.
CASSQSLPGHTQYF
TGCGCCAGCAGCCAGAGCTTACCCGGACATACGCAGTATTTT
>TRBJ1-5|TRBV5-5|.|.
CASSLGLDNQPQHF
TGTGCCAGCAGCTTGGGTCTGGACAATCAGCCCCAGCATTTT
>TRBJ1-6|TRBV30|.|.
CAWSLTKALSPLHF
TGTGCCTGGAGCCTTACCAAGGCCCTTTCACCCCTCCACTTT
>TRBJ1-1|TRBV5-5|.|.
CASSFLSRDTEAFF
TGTGCCAGCAGCTTTCTGTCCAGAGACACTGAAGCTTTCTTT
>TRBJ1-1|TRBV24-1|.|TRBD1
CATSQTGDTEAFF
TGTGCCACCTCGCAGACAGGGGACACTGAAGCTTTCTTT
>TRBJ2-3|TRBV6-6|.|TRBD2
CASSAGTSTDTQYF
TGTGCCAGCAGCGCCGGGACTAGTACAGATACGCAGTATTTT
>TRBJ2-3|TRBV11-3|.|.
CASSGSDRTDTQYF
TGTGCCAGCAGCGGGTCTGATCGGACAGATACGCAGTATTTT
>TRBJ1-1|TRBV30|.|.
CAWGKNTEAFF
TGTGCCTGGGGAAAGAACACTGAAGCTTTCTTT
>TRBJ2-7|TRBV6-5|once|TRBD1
CASSPGQGAYEQYF
TGTGCCAGCAGTCCGGGACAGGGGGCCTACGAGCAGTACTTC
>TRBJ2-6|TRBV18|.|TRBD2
CASSPSSGAGNSGANVLTF
TGTGCCAGCTCACCCTCCTCGGGAGCGGGGAACTCTGGGGCCAACGTCCTGACTTTC
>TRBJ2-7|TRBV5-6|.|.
CASSFKQSLPLYEQYF
TGTGCCAGCAGCTTCAAACAGAGCCTACCACTCTACGAGCAGTACTTC
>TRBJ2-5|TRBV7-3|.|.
CASSRGPGQQETQYF
TGTGCCAGCAGCCGAGGTCCTGGACAGCAAGAGACCCAGTACTTC
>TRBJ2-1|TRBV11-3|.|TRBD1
CASSSWTGPSSYNEQFF
TGTGCCAGCAGCTCCTGGACAGGGCCAAGCTCCTACAATGAGCAGTTCTTC
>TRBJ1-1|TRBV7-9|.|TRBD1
CASSLRWDRNTEAFF
TGTGCCAGCAGCTTACGATGGGACAGAAACACTGAAGCTTTCTTT
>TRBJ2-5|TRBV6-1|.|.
CASSEEEGKGHPSYF
TGTGCCAGCAGTGAAGAGGAGGGGAAGGGACATCCTTCGTACTTC
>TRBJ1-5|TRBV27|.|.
CASSLGPNQPQHF
TGTGCCAGCAGTTTAGGCCCTAATCAGCCCCAGCATTTT
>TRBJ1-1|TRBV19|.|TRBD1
CASSATRDRVCCGTEAFF
TGTGCCAGTAGTGCAACCCGGGACAGGGTATGTTGTGGCACTGAAGCTTTCTTT
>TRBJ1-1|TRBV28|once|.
CASRGLGVKMNTEAFF
TGTGCCAGCAGGGGTCTCGGGGTGAAAATGAACACTGAAGCTTTCTTT
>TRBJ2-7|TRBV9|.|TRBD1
CASSAGTGPPYEQYF
TGTGCCAGCAGCGCGGGGACAGGACCGCCCTACGAGCAGTACTTC
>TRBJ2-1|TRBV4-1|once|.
CASSLRPLTGIRGNEQFF
TGCGCCAGCAGCCTCCGGCCCCTTACGGGGATTCGCGGCAATGAGCAGTTCTTC
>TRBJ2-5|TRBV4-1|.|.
CASSQGNMAAQETQYF
TGCGCCAGCAGCCAAGGAAATATGGCGGCGCAAGAGACCCAGTACTTC
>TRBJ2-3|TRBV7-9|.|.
CASSLLKGGGGTDTQYF
TGTGCCAGCAGCCTCCTCAAGGGCGGGGGCGGCACAGATACGCAGTATTTT
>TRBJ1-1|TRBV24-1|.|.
CATLLTAQNTEAFF
TGTGCCACCCTCCTTACAGCGCAGAACACTGAAGCTTTCTTT
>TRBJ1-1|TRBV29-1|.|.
CSVERASRTTEAFF
TGCAGCGTTGAAAGGGCATCTCGTACGACTGAAGCTTTCTTT
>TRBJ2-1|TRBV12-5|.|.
CASGLKTEIEQFF
TGTGCTAGTGGTTTAAAGACAGAGATTGAGCAGTTCTTC
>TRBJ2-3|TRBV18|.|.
CASSPGRSTDTQYF
TGTGCCAGCTCACCAGGACGGAGCACAGATACGCAGTATTTT
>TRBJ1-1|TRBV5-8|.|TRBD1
CASSLVTGVRNTEAFF
TGTGCCAGCAGCTTGGTGACAGGGGTTCGGAACACTGAAGCTTTCTTT
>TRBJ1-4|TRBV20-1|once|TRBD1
CSASVDRVIF
TGCAGTGCTAGTGTAGACAGGGTCATTTTT
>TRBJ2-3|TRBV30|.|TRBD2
CAWSVEREKQYF
TGTGCCTGGAGTGTAGAGCGGGAGAAGCAGTATTTT
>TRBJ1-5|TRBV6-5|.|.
CASSSGLNQPQHF
TGTGCCAGCAGTTCCGGACTCAATCAGCCCCAGCATTTT
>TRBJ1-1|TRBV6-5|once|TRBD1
CASSYSWTGNTEAFF
TGTGCCAGCAGTTACTCTTGGACAGGGAACACTGAAGCTTTCTTT
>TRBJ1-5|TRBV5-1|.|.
CASSPTGYSNQPQHF
TGCGCCAGCAGCCCAACGGGCTATAGCAATCAGCCCCAGCATTTT
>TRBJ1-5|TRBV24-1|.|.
CATSDFRGQPQHF
TGTGCCACCAGTGATTTTCGGGGTCAGCCCCAGCATTTT
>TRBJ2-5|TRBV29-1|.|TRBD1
CSAQGVEETQYF
TGCAGCGCCCAGGGGGTGGAAGAGACCCAGTACTTC
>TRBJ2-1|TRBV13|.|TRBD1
CASSLTGPQEYEQFF
TGTGCCAGCAGCTTGACAGGGCCCCAAGAGTATGAGCAGTTCTTC
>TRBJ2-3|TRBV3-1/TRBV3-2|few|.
CASSSIDRTDTQYF
TGTGCCAGCAGCAGTATCGATAGAACAGATACGCAGTATTTT
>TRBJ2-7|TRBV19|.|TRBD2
CASSIGLAGEQYF
TGTGCCAGTAGTATCGGACTAGCGGGTGAGCAGTACTTC
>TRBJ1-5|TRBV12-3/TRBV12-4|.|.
CASREGNQPQHF
TGTGCCAGCAGGGAGGGCAATCAGCCCCAGCATTTT
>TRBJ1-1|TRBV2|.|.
CASSATDRAFF
TGTGCCAGCAGTGCGACCGACAGGGCTTTCTTT
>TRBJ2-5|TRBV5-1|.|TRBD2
CASNPGGGRVETQYF
TGCGCCAGCAACCCCGGGGGGGGGCGCGTAGAGACCCAGTACTTC
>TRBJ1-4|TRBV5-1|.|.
CASSSGTPTNEKLFF
TGCGCCAGCAGCTCAGGGACACCAACTAATGAAAAACTGTTTTTT
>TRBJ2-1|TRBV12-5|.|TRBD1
CASLPGTGLRGEQFF
TGTGCTAGTTTGCCCGGGACAGGTTTACGAGGTGAGCAGTTCTTC
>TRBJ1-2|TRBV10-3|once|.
CAISENLAANYGYTF
TGTGCCATCAGTGAGAATTTGGCAGCTAACTATGGCTACACCTTC
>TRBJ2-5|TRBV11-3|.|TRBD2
CASSLGRTSAYQETQYF
TGTGCCAGCAGCTTAGGAAGGACTAGCGCATACCAAGAGACCCAGTACTTC
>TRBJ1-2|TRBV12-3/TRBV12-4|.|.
CASSQQTGGGYTF
TGTGCCAGCAGCCAACAGACAGGAGGTGGCTACACCTTC
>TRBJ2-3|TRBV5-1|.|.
CASSLERTSTDTQYF
TGCGCCAGCAGCTTGGAGCGGACTAGCACAGATACGCAGTATTTT
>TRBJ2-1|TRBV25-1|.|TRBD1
CASSAILGGQGPNEQFF
TGTGCCAGCAGCGCTATTCTAGGGGGACAGGGGCCCAATGAGCAGTTCTTC
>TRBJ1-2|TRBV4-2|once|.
CASSQDRTRGANYGYTF
TGTGCCAGCAGCCAAGATCGTACCAGGGGCGCTAACTATGGCTACACCTTC
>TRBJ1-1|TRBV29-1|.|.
CSVVPNTEAFF
TGCAGCGTTGTTCCGAACACTGAAGCTTTCTTT
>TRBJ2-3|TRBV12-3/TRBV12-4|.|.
CASSLSSAQYF
TGTGCCAGCAGTTTAAGTTCGGCGCAGTATTTT
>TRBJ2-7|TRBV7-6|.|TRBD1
CASSQDRDDNEQYF
TGTGCCAGCAGCCAAGACAGGGACGACAACGAGCAGTACTTC
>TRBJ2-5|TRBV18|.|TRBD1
CASSPSPDRGQETQYF
TGTGCCAGCTCACCATCTCCGGACAGGGGGCAAGAGACCCAGTACTTC